This T cell receptor beta chain was captured in a study of shared clonotypes between healthy human individuals. This CDR3 spans 15 amino acids. Germline CDR1 WNHNN, CDR2 SYGVQD (reference sequence). V was clipped by 3 bases and J by 0 bases, with 9 bases between them. The repertoire was sequenced with immunoSEQ multiplex PCR; TCRdb's copy has only in-frame clones and lacks some. The repertoire holds about 460,000 clones, with 70% to 80% as singletons. Sequenced sample: PBMCs. J is TRBJ2-1 and V is TRBV10-1; tentatively, D is TRBD2 (6 bases). The clonotype was recovered from a woman in her forties in good health. Some clones in this sample may be carry-over from other donors' samples. CDR3 loop: CASSESGDSYNEQFF. CDR3 sequence (DNA): TGCGCCAGCAGTGAATCGGGGGACTCCTACAATGAGCAGTTCTTC.